A single sample gave rise to the 30 T cell receptor beta chains below, sequenced in a study of T cell responses to AZD1222 COVID-19 vaccine (dated by TCRdb to about 2021). Interpreted using the paper, the time point label stands for: baseline before first vaccination. Receptor amplification or capture employed the immunoSEQ multiplex PCR assay. The immuneACCESS repertoire file appears here via TCRdb, limited to in-frame rearrangements. These files lack a portion of the clones; in checked studies, under half of the deficit traces to unresolved V genes, and the cause of the others is not known. In all, the sample holds 25,000 to 35,000 clones, and just over 90% of those were seen once. Jointly, the top ten make up 45% of the sample. This specimen consisted of peripheral blood, obtained on day 0 of AZD1222 vaccination. These receptors all stem from an adult in good health.

This sequence joins TRBV19 and TRBJ1-2, with D possibly TRBD1 on 5 matching bases. The CDR3 runs 13 residues. V lost 7 bases and J lost 4, with 13 bases in between. The V gene's germline CDR1 is LNHDA and CDR2 SQIVND (reference sequence). CDR3: CASTAGRSYGYTF. CDR3 nucleotide sequence: TGTGCCAGTACCGCAGGGAGAAGCTATGGCTACACCTTC.

The chain is built from TRBV2 and TRBJ2-7; D is possibly TRBD1 (5 bases). The CDR3 has 13 residues. Germline CDR1 reads SNHLY; CDR2 reads FYNNEI. Trimming stripped 9 bases from V and 3 bases from J, with 15 bases between. The CDR3 region is CASLKDTLYEQYF. CDR3 in DNA: TGTGCCAGTTTGAAGGACACACTCTACGAGCAGTACTTC.

The chain links TRBV20-1 to TRBJ1-5, with a tentative D call TRBD1 (5 bases). The germline V gene encodes CDR1 DFQATT and CDR2 SNEGSKA (reference sequence). The length of the CDR3 is 16 residues. With 3 bases removed from V and 0 bases from J, the gap between germline ends came to 15 bases. The CDR3 loop reads CSASGGLGFSNQPQHF. In DNA, the CDR3 is TGCAGTGCTAGTGGGGGGTTGGGGTTTAGCAATCAGCCCCAGCATTTT.

The genes are TRBV12-3 or TRBV12-4 and TRBJ2-7; unclear D gene. The CDR3 spans 12 residues. Trimming removed 6 bases from V and 0 bases from J, with 6 bases in between. CDR3 bases: TGTGCCAGCAGGGGAACCTCCTACGAGCAGTACTTC. It encodes CASRGTSYEQYF.

The rearrangement uses TRBV25-1 and TRBJ1-1; 8 bases line up with TRBD1. With V trimmed by 7 bases and J by 1 base, 8 bases remained unmatched. The length of the CDR3 is 15 residues. CDR1 is MGHDK, CDR2 SYGVNS, per germline. The CDR3 sequence: CASTRPGQANTEAFF. The CDR3 DNA reads as TGTGCCAGCACTAGACCGGGACAGGCGAACACTGAAGCTTTCTTT.

V is TRBV7-2 and J is TRBJ2-1; 8 nucleotides agree with TRBD2. This CDR3 has 15 residues. V lost 6 bases, J lost 7 bases, and 11 bases stayed unmatched. Germline V gives CDR1 SGHTA, CDR2 FQGNSA. CDR3 residues: CASSPPRGGINEQFF. The CDR3 nucleotides read TGTGCCAGCAGTCCCCCACGGGGGGGCATTAATGAGCAGTTCTTC.

Only a few counts were recorded for this clone. This chain connects TRBV27 to TRBJ2-1; D might be TRBD1 or TRBD2, each matching 7 bases. The germline V and J ends were trimmed by 6 bases and 9 bases, with 15 bases remaining between them. The CDR3 is 13 residues long. The germline gives CDR1 MNHEY, CDR2 SMNVEV (reference sequence). The CDR3 sequence is CASRRQGGSEQFF. The CDR3, as DNA: TGTGCCAGCAGGAGACAGGGAGGGAGTGAGCAGTTCTTC.

V gene TRBV29-1 combines with J gene TRBJ1-1; no firm D call. CDR3 length: 13 amino acids. V was trimmed by 2 bases and J by 0 bases, leaving 7 bases between them. Germline loops: CDR1 SQVTM, CDR2 ANQGSEA. The CDR3 sequence is CSVETGMNTEAFF. In DNA form, the CDR3 reads TGCAGCGTTGAAACGGGAATGAACACTGAAGCTTTCTTT.

This chain uses TRBV30 with TRBJ1-5; 9 nucleotides align to TRBD1. CDR3 length: 16 amino acids. Per germline, CDR1 GTSNPN and CDR2 SVGIG (reference sequence). Losses at the gene ends were 1 base for V and 4 bases for J; bases not matched to a gene: 8. Written as DNA, the CDR3 is TGTGCCTGGAGTGCGGGACAGGGCGGGTGGAATCAGCCCCAGCATTTT. Residues: CAWSAGQGGWNQPQHF.

J is TRBJ1-1 and V is TRBV5-1; D gene uncertain. The CDR3 consists of 13 residues. Germline V CDR1 and CDR2: SGHRS, YFSETQ. With 4 bases removed from V and 0 bases from J, the gap between germline ends came to 7 bases. The CDR3 bases are TGCGCCAGCAGCCTGGAGGTGAACACTGAAGCTTTCTTT. Protein product: CASSLEVNTEAFF.

This clone appeared a single time. The rearrangement joins TRBV19 to TRBJ1-1, with a possible D match to TRBD1 (5 bases). CDR3 length: 14 residues. Deletions cut 2 bases from V and 2 bases from J, with 9 bases between. Germline V gives CDR1 LNHDA, CDR2 SQIVND (reference sequence). The CDR3 loop reads CASSIIGGNTEAFF. In DNA form, the CDR3 reads TGTGCCAGTAGTATAATTGGGGGAAACACTGAAGCTTTCTTT.

As DNA, the CDR3 is TGCAGCGTTCAGACTTATAGGGAGACTGAAGCTTTCTTT. Its translation: CSVQTYRETEAFF. The V call is TRBV29-1, the J call TRBJ1-1, with D unclear. The CDR3 spans 13 residues. V was pared by 5 bases and J by 5 bases, with 15 bases between. Per the germline V gene, CDR1 is SQVTM and CDR2 is ANQGSEA. The full variable domain, with the rest looked up from reference TRBV29-1 and TRBJ1-1, is SAVISQKPSRDICQRGTSLTIQCQVDSQVTMMFWYRQQPGQSLTLIATANQGSEATYESGFVIDKFPISRPNLTFSTLTVSNMSPEDSSIYLCSVQTYRETEAFFGQGTRLTVV.

This rearrangement joins TRBV28 to TRBJ1-5, with D possibly matching TRBD1 (5 bases). This CDR3 has 15 amino acids. Per the germline V gene, CDR1 is MDHEN and CDR2 is SYDVKM. The germline V and J ends were trimmed by 3 bases and 0 bases, with 9 bases remaining between them. The CDR3: CASSLGGYSNQPQHF. The CDR3 DNA reads as TGTGCCAGCAGTTTGGGGGGGTATAGCAATCAGCCCCAGCATTTT.

This clone was seen once. The chain links TRBV23-1 to TRBJ1-4; D is unresolved. TRBV23-1 is assigned to the ORF class and has an uncertain function. Trimming cost V 7 bases and J 2 bases, with 23 bases left between them. The CDR3 is 18 amino acids. This CDR3 reads CASNHKWGGISTNEKLFF. CDR3 sequence (DNA): TGCGCCAGCAACCACAAGTGGGGTGGGATATCGACTAATGAAAAACTGTTTTTT.

The V call is TRBV5-6, the J call TRBJ1-6; the D gene is possibly TRBD1 (6 bases). Per the germline V gene, CDR1 is SGHDT and CDR2 is YYEEEE. This CDR3 spans 18 amino acids. Between the trimmed V and J ends, which lost 4 bases and 5 bases, there was a span of 22 bases. For the CDR3, the DNA is TGTGCCAGCAGCACATTTAGGACCTGGACAGCTCATAATTCACCCCTCCACTTT. This sequence encodes CASSTFRTWTAHNSPLHF.

In its sample, this clone was seen once. The V and J genes are TRBV6-6 and TRBJ2-2; 9 positions agree with TRBD2. Germline V gene data show CDR1 as MNHNY and CDR2 as SVGAGI (reference sequence). V lost 5 bases to trimming and J lost 5 bases; unmatched junction nucleotides: 9. This CDR3 contains 16 residues. DNA of the CDR3: TGTGCCAGCAGTCCAACCGGGACTAGCAATACCGGGGAGCTGTTTTTT. It specifies CASSPTGTSNTGELFF.

This sequence joins TRBV19 and TRBJ2-7, with D uncertain. CDR1 and CDR2 (germline): LNHDA, SQIVND (reference sequence). V was pared by 9 bases and J by 4 bases, with 7 bases between. The CDR3 spans 10 residues. The CDR3 bases are TGTGCCAGGGAATTATACGAGCAGTACTTC. It encodes CARELYEQYF.

This clone was seen just once. The gene calls are TRBV6-5 and TRBJ2-5, with D perhaps TRBD1 or TRBD2 (5 bases each). V lost 6 bases and J lost 5, with 13 bases in between. The CDR3 totals 13 residues. CDR1 and CDR2 (germline): MNHEY, SVGAGI. The CDR3 region is CASRVTGRETQYF. The CDR3 DNA follows: TGTGCCAGCAGGGTCACGGGACGCGAGACCCAGTACTTC.

The table lists this clone with a count of one. V and J are TRBV11-2 and TRBJ2-1, with D unresolved. V gave up 5 bases and J gave up 2 bases, with 13 bases separating them. The CDR3 contains 15 residues. Germline-derived CDR1 and CDR2 are SGHAT and FQNNGV. The CDR3 bases are TGTGCCAGCAGCGTAGGCACGGTGCCCTACAATGAGCAGTTCTTC. Protein sequence: CASSVGTVPYNEQFF.

Only one count was recorded for this clone. The chain has TRBV3-1 (or the pseudogene TRBV3-2) and TRBJ1-2; tentative D call: TRBD1 (5 bases). Looked up from germline, CDR1 is LGHDT and CDR2 is YNNKEL (reference sequence). There are 17 residues in the CDR3. V dropped 0 bases and J dropped 3 bases, with 17 bases sitting between them. The DNA of the CDR3 is TGTGCCAGCAGCCAAGATGGCCAGGGAAAGAGGGACTATGGCTACACCTTC. As protein: CASSQDGQGKRDYGYTF.

The CDR3 spells CASGGSSHSGNTIYF. The CDR3 bases are TGTGCCAGCGGGGGATCAAGCCACTCTGGAAACACCATATATTTT. J is TRBJ1-3 and V is TRBV3-1 (or the pseudogene TRBV3-2), with D possibly being TRBD1 (5 bases). Germline CDR1 is LGHDT and CDR2 is YNNKEL (reference sequence). The ends were cut back, 8 bases at V and 0 bases at J, with 14 bases in the middle. The CDR3 extends over 15 amino acids.

The CDR3 is CASSLRMAGGTQYF. CDR3 nucleotides: TGTGCCAGCAGCTTGAGGATGGCGGGTGGGACCCAGTACTTC. This sequence joins TRBV5-6 and TRBJ2-5; possibly TRBD2 for D (5 bases). V was trimmed by 1 base and J by 7 bases, leaving 14 bases between them. The germline V gene has CDR1 SGHDT and CDR2 YYEEEE. The CDR3 sequence is 14 residues long.

This clone was detected only once. The chain recombines TRBV7-8 with TRBJ2-5; D is undetermined. V was pared by 3 bases and J by 1 base, with 9 bases between. The CDR3 runs to 14 residues. Germline loops: CDR1 SGHVS, CDR2 FQNEAQ. The CDR3 nucleotides read TGTGCCAGCAGCTTCCATACAGTCCAAGAGACCCAGTACTTC. Amino acids: CASSFHTVQETQYF.

The CDR3 sequence: CASSFRGEQFF. For the CDR3, the DNA is TGTGCCAGCAGCTTCCGGGGAGAGCAGTTCTTC. The chain employs TRBV11-3 and TRBJ2-1; tentative D call: TRBD2 (5 bases). Germline-derived CDR1 and CDR2 are SGHNT and YENEEA. The V gene lost 3 bases and the J gene lost 10 bases, with 7 bases spanning the gap. The CDR3 contains 11 residues.

The chain recombines TRBV10-3 with TRBJ2-3; TRBD2 matches at 15 bases. CDR1 is ENHRY and CDR2 is SYGVKD in the germline V gene. Trimming at V came to 6 bases and at J to 5 bases, leaving 3 bases not matched to a gene. This CDR3 is 15 amino acids long. The CDR3, as DNA: TGTGCCATCAGAGGACTAGCGGGGGGGCTAGATACGCAGTATTTT. It is translated as CAIRGLAGGLDTQYF.

This clone was detected only a few times. The V call is TRBV7-2, the J call TRBJ2-7; D remains ambiguous. CDR1 and CDR2 from the germline V gene are SGHTA and FQGNSA. The V end was cut by 5 bases, the J end by 2 bases, with 4 bases between. The CDR3 consists of 11 residues. The DNA of the CDR3 is TGTGCCAGCAGCAACGCCTACGAGCAGTACTTC. This sequence encodes CASSNAYEQYF.

The CDR3 DNA reads as TGTGCCTGGAGTACGGGAGTCGTCAACGAGCAGTACTTC. Its translation is CAWSTGVVNEQYF. The chain recombines TRBV30 with TRBJ2-7; tentatively, D is TRBD2 (6 bases). This CDR3 region has 13 residues. The V end lost 2 bases, the J end lost 5 bases, and 13 bases lay between the germline ends. Germline V gene data show CDR1 as GTSNPN and CDR2 as SVGIG (reference sequence).

The genes are TRBV29-1 and TRBJ2-3, with 7 nucleotides matching TRBD2. CDR1 and CDR2 from the germline V gene are SQVTM and ANQGSEA. The CDR3 is 14 amino acids. The trim removed 8 bases at V and 2 bases at J, leaving 10 bases unmatched. The CDR3 DNA is TGCAGCTTGAGCTCCAGCGGGAACACAGATACGCAGTATTTT. It is translated as CSLSSSGNTDTQYF.

This chain joins TRBV5-8 and TRBJ2-1; 9 bases are a match to TRBD2. The CDR3 spans 16 residues. Germline loops: CDR1 SGHTS, CDR2 YDEGEE. Trimming removed 1 base from V and 8 bases from J; junction bases left unmatched: 10. Here the CDR3 reads CASSLSTLAGWDEQFF. The CDR3 bases are TGTGCCAGCAGCTTGTCCACCCTAGCGGGGTGGGATGAGCAGTTCTTC.

The chain is built from TRBV6-5 and TRBJ2-7; TRBD1 matches at 12 bases. The CDR3 has 15 amino acids. Germline trimming cut 6 bases from V and 5 bases from J; bases unmatched to any gene: 8. Germline loops: CDR1 MNHEY, CDR2 SVGAGI. Here the CDR3 DNA reads TGTGCCAGCAGACGCGTGGGACAGGGGGCTGACGAGCAGTACTTC. Translated: CASRRVGQGADEQYF.